This T cell receptor (beta chain) was captured by sequencing in a study of tumor-infiltrating lymphocytes in primary liver carcinoma. On the study more broadly: Resection treated the patients' primary liver carcinoma. Sample counts of productive TCRbeta reads spanned roughly 3.5 to 7.13 million; these counts were similar across tissue types.

TCR beta cDNA was reverse-transcribed from about 550 ng of total RNA. The reaction used a constant-region primer and ProtoScript II reverse transcriptase. Each TCR beta library was derived from three nested multiplex PCR rounds that employed slightly modified ARM-PCR. For around 11 cycles apiece, the opening two PCR rounds ran with TRBV1-TRBV30 forward primers and a C-beta reverse primer. TCRdb re-called the multiplex PCR reads with MiXCR, one entry per CDR3 protein. Of approximately 300,000 distinct CDR3 sequences listed, around three fifths were seen once; the top ten hold roughly 9%. Study outcomes and limitations: For tumor-adjacent and tumor-blood pairs, overlap was less than that seen for tumor region pairs. Being bulk and unsorted, samples allowed no CD4+ and CD8+ repertoire comparison.

Blood RNA was derived from unsorted whole blood, and germline DNA was extracted too. This clonotype came up once. The antigen is undetermined. A single base separates this from a much larger clone, so it may be a read error. The V and J ends lost 11 bases and 3 bases respectively, with 11 bases between them. Germline V lookup: CDR1 MNHNS, CDR2 SASEGT. This CDR3 comprises 12 residues. The specimen was peripheral blood. The TCR was taken from a man aged 35 to 55 with primary liver carcinoma and hepatitis B virus infection. The rearrangement joins TRBV6-1 to TRBJ1-5; the D gene is possibly TRBD1 (5 bases). CDR3 loop: CAGGYNNQPQHF. The DNA for the CDR3 is TGTGCCGGGGGATATAACAATCAGCCCCAGCATTTT.